The clone carrying this T cell receptor beta chain was counted between two and nine times. Antigen: not known. This CDR3 is also generated by other DNA sequences in the sample. The data derive from a study of beta chain features in type 1 diabetes. Sort purity for all populations was recorded as exceeding 98%. Expressed TCRB transcripts were sequenced, since all the RNA that had been isolated was reverse transcribed. Libraries were prepared by immunoSEQ multiplex PCR; TCRdb keeps only in-frame clonotypes and omits some of them. The data show a few hundred thousand clones, roughly a tenth seen once. Study-wide results and caveats: Within the patient group, naive, central memory and Treg TCRB repertoires appeared more similar to each other than within healthy donors. Moderate yet significant TCRB CDR3 shortening was seen in Type 1 diabetes patients in all four CD4+ subsets. Insertions at VDJ junctions were less frequent in type 1 diabetes patients. These patients also deleted more nucleotides at the same junctions.

The receptor comes from a man younger than 45 with type 1 diabetes. Sequencing was done on a sample of naive CD4+ T cells from blood.

DNA of the CDR3: TGTGCCAGCACATCCGGCGGGGAAGAGACCCAGTACTTC. Amino acids: CASTSGGEETQYF. The chain joins TRBV28 to TRBJ2-5; TRBD2 might be the D (6 bases). This CDR3 has 13 residues. Germline CDR1 MDHEN, CDR2 SYDVKM. V was shortened by 7 bases and J by 3 bases, with 12 bases between the two germline ends.